This TCR beta chain was recorded in a study of early T cells in non-severe SARS-CoV-2 infection (dated by TCRdb to 2020 to 2023). In terms of the full investigation: Because TCR sequencing was done on bulk RNA from unsorted whole blood, the alpha and beta chains could not be paired. The study at large found these results: VDJdb matching was skewed toward anti-spike CD8 responses, so virus-specific expansions were likely underestimated and private and CD4 specificities were missed.

The protocol used for the library was 5' RACE. Sequencing instrument: NextSeq 500. In the TCR library protocol, unique molecular identifiers were attached to individual cDNA molecules to correct for PCR bias and sequencing error. Both TCR alpha and beta chains were sequenced, and tight co-correlation was observed between alpha and beta sequence abundances in each sample. As for how the authors treated the data: Decombinator V4 was used to perform V gene, J gene and CDR3 annotation of TCR sequences. TCRs were defined as expanded if a significant change between any two time points was detected under a Poisson model with p below 0.0001. TCR abundances were normalised to the total number of TCRs sequenced per sample and expressed as counts per million. VDJdb, accessed 1 November 2021, was searched for CMV, EBV and SARS-CoV-2 annotated TCRs, excluding TCRs annotated for multiple antigens. Through fastp at Q25 and MiXCR, TCRdb rebuilt clones from the public reads, retaining in-frame beta chains. CDR3 protein duplicates are merged, each entry listing the most common genes and DNA. The V and J calls were not made by the authors but by TCRdb's processing. Within this sample are tens of thousands of distinct CDR3 sequences, with roughly an eighth of them counted one time only. Of the sample, about 1.3% falls within the top ten clones.

The study was a case-control design nested within a healthcare worker cohort in London, UK, with weekly nasopharyngeal swab PCR tests and blood sampling. Healthcare workers were recruited between 23 and 31 March 2020, during the week of the UK lockdown, and were followed weekly for up to roughly 16 weeks. This clonotype was seen repeatedly, ten times or more. The antigen it binds to is not known. No clone much larger than this one lies a single base away; base qualities are absent. The receptor was derived from an adult who was a healthcare worker with PCR-confirmed SARS-CoV-2 infection or an uninfected control (not recorded which). The sample taken for sequencing was whole blood.

The CDR3 loop reads CASSLYPPGTSGDTQYF. The sequenced DNA is TGTGCCAGCAGTTTATACCCCCCAGGGACTAGCGGAGATACGCAGTATTTT. The chain is encoded by TRBV12-3 or TRBV12-4 joined to TRBJ2-3, with TRBD2 identical over 11 junction bases. Trimming accounts for 2 bases at V and 5 bases at J, while the number of junction bases matched to no gene is 9. Counted from cysteine to phenylalanine, this CDR3 has 17 amino acids. The sequence is cut down to CDR3 DNA, 51 bases in frame from base 1.